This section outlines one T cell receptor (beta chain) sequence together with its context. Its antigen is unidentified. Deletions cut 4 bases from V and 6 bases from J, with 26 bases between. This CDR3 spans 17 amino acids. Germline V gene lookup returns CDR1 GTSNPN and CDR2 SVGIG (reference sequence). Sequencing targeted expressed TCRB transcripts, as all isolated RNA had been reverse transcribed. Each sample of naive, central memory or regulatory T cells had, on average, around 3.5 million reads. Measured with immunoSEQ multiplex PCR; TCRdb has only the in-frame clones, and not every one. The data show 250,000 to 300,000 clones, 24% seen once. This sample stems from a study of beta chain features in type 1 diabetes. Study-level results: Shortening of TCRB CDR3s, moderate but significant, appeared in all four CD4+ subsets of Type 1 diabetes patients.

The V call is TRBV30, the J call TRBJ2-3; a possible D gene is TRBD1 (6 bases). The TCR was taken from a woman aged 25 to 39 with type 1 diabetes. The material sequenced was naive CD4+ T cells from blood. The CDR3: CAWNLQGFKESADTQYF. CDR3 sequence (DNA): TGTGCCTGGAATCTACAGGGATTTAAGGAGTCCGCGGATACGCAGTATTTT. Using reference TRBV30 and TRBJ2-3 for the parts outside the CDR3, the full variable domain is SQTIHQWPATLVQPVGSPLSLECTVEGTSNPNLYWYRQAAGRGLQLLFYSVGIGQISSEVPQNLSASRPQDRQFILSSKKLLLSDSGFYLCAWNLQGFKESADTQYFGPGTRLTVL.